This TCR beta chain was documented in a study of regulatory T cells in long-lasting Graves disease. This CDR3 has 16 amino acids. CDR1 is MGHDK and CDR2 is SYGVNS in the germline V gene. According to the study, TCR beta libraries were built with iRepertoire HTBI primers and CDR3-region Arm-PCR. TCRdb itself ran the multiplex PCR reads through MiXCR, one entry per CDR3 protein. The sample has hundreds of thousands of distinct CDR3 sequences; 15% are singletons. This clonotype has a handful of counts. Its antigen remains unidentified. The study, taken as a whole, reports: Favored gene segments in persistent disease were TRBV28, TRBJ1-2 and TRBJ2-5. Persistent Graves' patients showed a TCR diversity that was lower than that of newly diagnosed ones.

The time point was: newly diagnosed GD, antithyroid drugs for less than 3 months. From PBMCs, RNA was extracted and then used to make the TCR library. Patients came through an endocrinology department, and that department was in Xi'an, China. The genes are TRBV25-1 and TRBJ2-3; TRBD2 might be the D (5 bases). With the DNA end fitting TRBJ2-5 better, the J assignment may be wrong. The specimen was peripheral blood mononuclear cells (PBMCs), collected at new diagnosis, from a patient treated with antithyroid drugs. This TCR was sampled from a female donor with Graves disease. The DNA for the CDR3 is TGTGCCAGCAGTGTCCCGGAAGCTCCAACGGGGGAGACCCAGTACTTC. Amino acids: CASSVPEAPTGETQYF.